This T cell receptor beta chain was identified in a study of blood T cell repertoires in COVID-19. Study-wide background: PBMCs, B-cell-depleted T cells, or T cells were the source of the cDNA or gDNA that made up the material.

Clones were read by immunoSEQ multiplex PCR, and TCRdb kept only the in-frame ones, dropping some. The repertoire holds 200,000 to 250,000 clones, with approximately 83% as singletons. Germline V CDR1 and CDR2: MNHEY, SVGAGI. The CDR3 has 15 amino acids. V was clipped by 6 bases and J by 0 bases, with 11 bases between them. This sequence joins TRBV6-5 and TRBJ1-4, with D uncertain. The sequenced sample was PBMCs or T cells enriched from blood (not recorded which). The sequence derives from a woman in her forties or fifties who had been exposed to COVID-19. The CDR3 DNA reads as TGTGCCAGCAGCACGACGGGTGCAACTAATGAAAAACTGTTTTTT. The encoded protein is CASSTTGATNEKLFF.